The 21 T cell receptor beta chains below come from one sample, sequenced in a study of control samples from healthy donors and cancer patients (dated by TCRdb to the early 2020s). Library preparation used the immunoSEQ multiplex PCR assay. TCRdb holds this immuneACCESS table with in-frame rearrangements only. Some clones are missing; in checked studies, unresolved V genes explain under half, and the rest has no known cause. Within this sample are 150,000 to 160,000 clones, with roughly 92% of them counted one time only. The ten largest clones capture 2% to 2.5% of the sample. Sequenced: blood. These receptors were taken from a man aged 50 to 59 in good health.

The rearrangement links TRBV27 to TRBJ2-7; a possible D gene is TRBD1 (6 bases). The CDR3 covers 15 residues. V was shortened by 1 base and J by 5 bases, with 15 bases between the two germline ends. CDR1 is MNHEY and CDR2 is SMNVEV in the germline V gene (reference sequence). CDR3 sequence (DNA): TGTGCCAGCAGTTTATATGGCAGGGGCGAGGACGAGCAGTACTTC. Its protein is CASSLYGRGEDEQYF.

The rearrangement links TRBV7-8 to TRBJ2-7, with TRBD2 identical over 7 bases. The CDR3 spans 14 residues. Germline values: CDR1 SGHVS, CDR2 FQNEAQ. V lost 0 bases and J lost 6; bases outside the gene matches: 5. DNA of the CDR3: TGTGCCAGCAGCTTAGCGGGAGGGCCTAGCGAGCAGTACTTC. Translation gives CASSLAGGPSEQYF.

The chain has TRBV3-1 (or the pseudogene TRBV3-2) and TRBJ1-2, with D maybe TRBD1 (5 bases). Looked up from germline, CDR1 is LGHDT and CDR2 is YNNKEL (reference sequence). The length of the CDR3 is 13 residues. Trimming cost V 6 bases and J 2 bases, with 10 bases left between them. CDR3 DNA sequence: TGTGCCAGCAGTTGGGACGAGAACTATGGCTACACCTTC. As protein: CASSWDENYGYTF.

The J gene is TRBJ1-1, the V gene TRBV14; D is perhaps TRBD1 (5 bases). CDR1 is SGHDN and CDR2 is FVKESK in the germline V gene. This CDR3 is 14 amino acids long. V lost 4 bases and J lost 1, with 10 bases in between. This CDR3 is CASSRQFSNTEAFF. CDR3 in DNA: TGTGCCAGCAGCCGACAGTTTTCGAACACTGAAGCTTTCTTT.

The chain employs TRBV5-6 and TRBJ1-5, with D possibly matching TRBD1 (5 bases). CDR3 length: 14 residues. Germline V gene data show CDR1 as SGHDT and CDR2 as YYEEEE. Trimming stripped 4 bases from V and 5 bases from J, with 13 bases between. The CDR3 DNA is TGTGCCAGCAGCCGGCGGACATTGGATCAGCCCCAGCATTTT. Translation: CASSRRTLDQPQHF.

CDR3 amino acids: CASSPGAGELFF. The CDR3 DNA reads TGCGCCAGCAGCCCTGGGGCCGGGGAGCTGTTTTTT. The chain has TRBV5-1 and TRBJ2-2; D call uncertain. The germline CDR1 and CDR2 sequences are SGHRS and YFSETQ. The V gene lost 4 bases and the J gene lost 6 bases, with 7 bases spanning the gap. The CDR3 runs to 12 residues.

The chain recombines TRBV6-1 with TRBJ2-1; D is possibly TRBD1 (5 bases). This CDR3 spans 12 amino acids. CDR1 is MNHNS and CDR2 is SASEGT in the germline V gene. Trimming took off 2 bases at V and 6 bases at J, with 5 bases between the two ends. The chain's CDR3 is CASSEQGNEQFF. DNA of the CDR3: TGTGCCAGCAGTGAACAGGGCAATGAGCAGTTCTTC.

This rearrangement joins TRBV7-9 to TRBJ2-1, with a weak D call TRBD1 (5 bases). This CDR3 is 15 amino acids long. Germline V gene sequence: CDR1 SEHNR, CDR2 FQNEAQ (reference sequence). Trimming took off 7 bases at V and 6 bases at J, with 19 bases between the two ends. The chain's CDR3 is CASTLGPGLSNEQFF. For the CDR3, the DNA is TGTGCCAGCACACTGGGTCCAGGGTTGTCCAATGAGCAGTTCTTC.

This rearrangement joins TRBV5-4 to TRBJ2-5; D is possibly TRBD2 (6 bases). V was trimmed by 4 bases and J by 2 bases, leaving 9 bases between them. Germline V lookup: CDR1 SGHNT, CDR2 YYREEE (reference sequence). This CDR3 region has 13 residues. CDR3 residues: CASSPGLQETQYF. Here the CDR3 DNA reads TGTGCCAGCAGCCCGGGACTTCAAGAGACCCAGTACTTC.

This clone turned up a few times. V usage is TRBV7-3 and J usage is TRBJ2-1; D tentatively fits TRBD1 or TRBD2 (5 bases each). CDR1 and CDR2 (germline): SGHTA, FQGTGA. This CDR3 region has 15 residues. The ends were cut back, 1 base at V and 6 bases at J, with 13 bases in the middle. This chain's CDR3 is CASSLRDQGINEQFF. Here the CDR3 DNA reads TGTGCCAGCAGCTTAAGGGACCAAGGGATCAATGAGCAGTTCTTC.

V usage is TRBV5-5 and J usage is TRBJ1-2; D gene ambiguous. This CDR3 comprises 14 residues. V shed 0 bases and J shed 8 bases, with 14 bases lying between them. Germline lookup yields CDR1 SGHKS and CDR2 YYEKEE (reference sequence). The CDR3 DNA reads TGTGCCAGCAGCTTGGGCTGGCAAGGCCTGGGCTACACCTTC. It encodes CASSLGWQGLGYTF. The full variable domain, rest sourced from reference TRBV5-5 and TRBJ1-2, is DAGVTQSPTHLIKTRGQQVTLRCSPISGHKSVSWYQQVLGQGPQFIFQYYEKEERGRGNFPDRFSARQFPNYSSELNVNALLLGDSALYLCASSLGWQGLGYTFGSGTRLTVV.

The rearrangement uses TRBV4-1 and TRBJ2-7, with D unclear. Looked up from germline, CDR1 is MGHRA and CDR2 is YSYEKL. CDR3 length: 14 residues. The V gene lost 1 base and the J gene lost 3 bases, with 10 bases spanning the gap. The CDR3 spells CASSQVGDGYEQYF. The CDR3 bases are TGCGCCAGCAGCCAAGTAGGAGACGGCTACGAGCAGTACTTC.

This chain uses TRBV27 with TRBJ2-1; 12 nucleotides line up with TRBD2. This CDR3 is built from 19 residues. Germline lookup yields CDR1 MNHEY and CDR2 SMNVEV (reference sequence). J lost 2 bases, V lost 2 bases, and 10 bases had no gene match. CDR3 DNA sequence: TGTGCCAGCAGTTTAGGCACTAGCGGGAGGCTCAAGGCCTACAATGAGCAGTTCTTC. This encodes CASSLGTSGRLKAYNEQFF.

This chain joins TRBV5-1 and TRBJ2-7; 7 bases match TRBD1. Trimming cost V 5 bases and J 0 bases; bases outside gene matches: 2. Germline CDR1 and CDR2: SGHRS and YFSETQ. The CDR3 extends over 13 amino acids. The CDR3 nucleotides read TGCGCCAGCAGGAGGGACAGCTCCTACGAGCAGTACTTC. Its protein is CASRRDSSYEQYF.

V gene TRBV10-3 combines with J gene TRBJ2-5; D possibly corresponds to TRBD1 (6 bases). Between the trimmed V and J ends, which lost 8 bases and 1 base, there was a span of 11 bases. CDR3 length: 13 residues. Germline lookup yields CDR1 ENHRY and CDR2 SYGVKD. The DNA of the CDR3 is TGTGCCATCCACAGGGACCTCCAAGAGACCCAGTACTTC. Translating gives CAIHRDLQETQYF.

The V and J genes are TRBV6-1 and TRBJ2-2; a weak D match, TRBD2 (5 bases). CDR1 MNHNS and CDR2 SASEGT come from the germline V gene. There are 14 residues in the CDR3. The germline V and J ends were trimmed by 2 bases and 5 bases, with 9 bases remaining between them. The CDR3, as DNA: TGTGCCAGCAGTGAAAGACTACCTACCGGGGAGCTGTTTTTT. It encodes CASSERLPTGELFF.

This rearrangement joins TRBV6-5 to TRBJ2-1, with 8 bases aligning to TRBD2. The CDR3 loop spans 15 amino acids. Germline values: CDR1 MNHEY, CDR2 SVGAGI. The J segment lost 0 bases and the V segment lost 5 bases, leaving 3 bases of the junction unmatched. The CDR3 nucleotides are TGTGCCAGCAGTATCAGCGGGAGCTCCTACAATGAGCAGTTCTTC. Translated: CASSISGSSYNEQFF.

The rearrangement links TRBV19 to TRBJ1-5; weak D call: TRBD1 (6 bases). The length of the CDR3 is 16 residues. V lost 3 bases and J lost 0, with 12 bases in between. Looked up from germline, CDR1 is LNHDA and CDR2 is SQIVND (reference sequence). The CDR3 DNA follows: TGTGCCAGTAGTATCGAGGGACAAAATAGCAATCAGCCCCAGCATTTT. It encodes CASSIEGQNSNQPQHF.

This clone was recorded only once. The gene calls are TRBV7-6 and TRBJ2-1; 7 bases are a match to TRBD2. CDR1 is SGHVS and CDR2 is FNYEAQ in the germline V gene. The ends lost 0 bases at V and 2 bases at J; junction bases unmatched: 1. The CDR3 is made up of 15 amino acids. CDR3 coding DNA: TGTGCCAGCAGCTTAGCGAGCGGGACCTACAATGAGCAGTTCTTC. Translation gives CASSLASGTYNEQFF.

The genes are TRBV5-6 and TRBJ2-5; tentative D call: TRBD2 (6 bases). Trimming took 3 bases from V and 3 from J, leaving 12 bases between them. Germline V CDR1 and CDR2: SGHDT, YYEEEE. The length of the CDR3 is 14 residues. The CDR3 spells CASSSTRLEETQYF. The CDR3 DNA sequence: TGTGCCAGCAGCTCGACTAGGTTGGAAGAGACCCAGTACTTC.

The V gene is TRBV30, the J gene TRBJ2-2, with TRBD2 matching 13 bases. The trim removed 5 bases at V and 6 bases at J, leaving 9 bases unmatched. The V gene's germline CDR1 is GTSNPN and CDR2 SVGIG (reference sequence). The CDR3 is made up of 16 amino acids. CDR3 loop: CAWGWTSGRYPGELFF. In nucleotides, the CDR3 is TGTGCCTGGGGATGGACTAGCGGGAGATACCCCGGGGAGCTGTTTTTT.